Below are 13 T cell receptor beta chains sequenced from a single sample in a study of response to subunit inactivated influenza vaccine. TCRdb reprocessed the RT-PCR reads via MiXCR and lists one record per CDR3 protein. Here the sample spans hundreds of thousands of distinct CDR3 sequences, roughly 13% being singletons. Source: PBMCs from blood, taken around seven weeks after vaccination. Receptors were obtained from a man between 50 and 59 years old who received an inactivated influenza vaccine.

J is TRBJ2-3 and V is TRBV20-1; TRBD1 matches at 9 bases. This CDR3 contains 14 residues. With V trimmed by 3 bases and J by 3 bases, 4 bases remained unmatched. The germline CDR1 and CDR2 sequences are DFQATT and SNEGSKA (reference sequence). The CDR3 is CSASGQGRTDTQYF. Here the CDR3 DNA reads TGCAGTGCTAGCGGACAGGGGCGGACAGATACGCAGTATTTT.

This clonotype was picked up a small number of times. The V gene is TRBV5-1, the J gene TRBJ1-4; no reliable D call. Germline assignment: CDR1 SGHRS and CDR2 YFSETQ. Trimming cost V 3 bases and J 2 bases, with 11 bases left between them. The CDR3 extends over 15 amino acids. The CDR3 DNA is TGCGCCAGCAGCTCCTCTGCTTGGACTAATGAAAAACTGTTTTTT. As protein: CASSSSAWTNEKLFF.

The V gene is TRBV7-2, the J gene TRBJ2-1; unclear D gene. Germline V CDR1 and CDR2: SGHTA, FQGNSA. The CDR3 loop spans 14 amino acids. With 0 bases removed from V and 7 bases from J, the gap between germline ends came to 10 bases. This chain's CDR3 is CASSLATLRNEQFF. CDR3 DNA: TGTGCCAGCAGCTTAGCGACCCTTAGGAATGAGCAGTTCTTC.

The gene calls are TRBV3-1 and TRBJ1-2; possibly TRBD1 for D (5 bases). Germline CDR1 is LGHDT and CDR2 is YNNKEL (reference sequence). This CDR3 region has 14 residues. Trimming took 2 bases from V and 6 from J, leaving 13 bases between them. This chain's CDR3 is CASSQRNGADGYTF. CDR3 sequence (DNA): TGTGCCAGCAGCCAAAGGAATGGGGCTGATGGCTACACCTTC.

To note about this clonotype: Since a much larger clone is just one base distant, this may be a read error. The chain is built from TRBV7-9 and TRBJ2-3; D is possibly TRBD1 (5 bases). The V end lost 5 bases, the J end lost 9 bases, and 12 bases lay between the germline ends. Germline V gives CDR1 SEHNR, CDR2 FQNEAQ (reference sequence). The CDR3 has 12 amino acids. CDR3 protein: CASSTRPGTQYF. DNA for the CDR3: TGTGCCAGCAGCACGCGACCAGGGACGCAGTATTTT. Looking up the rest from reference TRBV7-9 and TRBJ2-3 gives the full variable domain: DTGVSQNPRHKITKRGQNVTFRCDPISEHNRLYWYRQTLGQGPEFLTYFQNEAQLEKSRLLSDRFSAERPKGSFSTLEIQRTEQGDSAMYLCASSTRPGTQYFGPGTRLTVL.

In this sample, this clonotype turned up a few times. The CDR3, as DNA: TGCAGCGCCGCCTTGGACGGCTACAATGAGCAGTTCTTC. Amino acid sequence: CSAALDGYNEQFF. V is TRBV29-1 and J is TRBJ2-1; D unclear. Trimming took off 7 bases at V and 3 bases at J, with 13 bases between the two ends. Germline loops: CDR1 SQVTM, CDR2 ANQGSEA. The CDR3 length is 13 residues.

This clonotype was seen only a few times. The chain recombines TRBV7-8 with TRBJ2-3; TRBD1 matches at 12 bases. Unmatched junction bases numbered 4, after V lost 5 bases and J lost 4 bases. Germline loops: CDR1 SGHVS, CDR2 FQNEAQ. This CDR3 contains 15 residues. Here the CDR3 reads CASSRDRGPPDTQYF. CDR3 bases: TGTGCCAGCAGCCGGGACAGGGGGCCCCCAGATACGCAGTATTTT.

V gene TRBV10-2 combines with J gene TRBJ2-2; maybe TRBD2 (6 bases). The ends were cut back, 6 bases at V and 0 bases at J, with 11 bases in the middle. Germline loops: CDR1 WSHSY, CDR2 SAAADI. This CDR3 spans 15 amino acids. CDR3 sequence reads: CASRFSGPNTGELFF. The CDR3 coding sequence is TGCGCCAGCAGATTTAGCGGACCGAACACCGGGGAGCTGTTTTTT.

This rearrangement joins TRBV7-2 to TRBJ2-1; no clear D gene. The length of the CDR3 is 17 residues. The germline V gene encodes CDR1 SGHTA and CDR2 FQGNSA. The V and J ends lost 0 bases and 1 base respectively, with 13 bases between them. CDR3 sequence (DNA): TGTGCCAGCAGCTTAGCGGGGTACACGAGGTCCTACAATGAGCAGTTCTTC. Amino acid sequence: CASSLAGYTRSYNEQFF.

This clonotype was observed a few times. The rearrangement uses TRBV5-6 and TRBJ2-1; D is possibly TRBD1 or TRBD2 (5 bases each). CDR1 and CDR2 from the germline V gene are SGHDT and YYEEEE. CDR3 length: 16 amino acids. Trimming cost V 0 bases and J 6 bases, with 16 bases left between them. The CDR3 is CASSLGRQGRGNEQFF. In DNA form, the CDR3 reads TGTGCCAGCAGCTTGGGGAGGCAGGGTCGGGGCAATGAGCAGTTCTTC.

The rearrangement joins TRBV5-1 to TRBJ2-2, with TRBD1 identical over 9 bases. In germline, CDR1 is SGHRS, CDR2 YFSETQ. This CDR3 contains 16 residues. V lost 4 bases, J lost 0 bases, and 4 bases stayed unmatched. The CDR3 sequence: CASSITGGSNTGELFF. The CDR3 region has the DNA TGCGCCAGCAGCATAACAGGGGGCTCGAACACCGGGGAGCTGTTTTTT.

The V and J genes are TRBV20-1 and TRBJ2-5; 9 nucleotides align to TRBD2. The CDR3 has 13 residues. CDR1 is DFQATT, CDR2 SNEGSKA, per germline (reference sequence). V was pared by 5 bases and J by 5 bases, with 6 bases of the junction left unmatched. CDR3 region: CSAAGGVLETQYF. The CDR3 coding sequence is TGCAGTGCTGCGGGGGGGGTCCTCGAGACCCAGTACTTC.

There are a few counts of this clonotype. This chain connects TRBV27 to TRBJ2-1; 7 bases match TRBD2. The CDR3 is 14 residues long. Trimming removed 2 bases from V and 8 bases from J; junction bases left unmatched: 6. Germline V gene lookup returns CDR1 MNHEY and CDR2 SMNVEV (reference sequence). CDR3 in DNA: TGTGCCAGCAGTTTAACGGGAGGACTGCATGAGCAGTTCTTC. This encodes CASSLTGGLHEQFF.